A selection of T cell receptor beta chains follows, all from one sample in a study of blood T cells in healthy people across ages. TCRdb re-analysed the 5' RACE reads in MiXCR, keeping a single row per CDR3 protein. The sample includes some 710,000 distinct CDR3 sequences, around 50% seen only once; the top ten take approximately 18%. The sample taken for sequencing was blood. The source is a man older than 75 in good health. Each CDR3 is given with its conserved first and last residue. D genes are given only for firm matches. The listing skips clone size in some rows; elsewhere it reads once, few, many or a size class.

d_call	j_call	clone_size	v_call	cdr3_nt	cdr3_aa
-	TRBJ2-3	-	TRBV5-1	TGCGCCAGCGTCCGTGAAGGAAGCACAGATACGCAGTATTTT	CASVREGSTDTQYF
TRBD1	TRBJ1-2	-	TRBV20-1	TGCAGTGCTCGCCCCCAGGGGGACTATGGCTACACCTTC	CSARPQGDYGYTF
TRBD1	TRBJ2-1	-	TRBV27	TGTGCCAGCAGGACGGGACAGGGGAACAATGAGCAGTTCTTC	CASRTGQGNNEQFF
-	TRBJ2-5	few	TRBV7-2	TGTGCCAGCAGCGAGGGACTCCCGCAGGAGACCCAGTACTTC	CASSEGLPQETQYF
TRBD1	TRBJ1-4	few	TRBV4-1	TGCGCCAGCAGCCCGGGACAGGGGGATGATAATGAAAAACTGTTTTTT	CASSPGQGDDNEKLFF
TRBD1	TRBJ1-2	few	TRBV10-3	TGTGCCATCAGTGAGAGGTCTGGGACAGACTATGGCTACACCTTC	CAISERSGTDYGYTF
-	TRBJ2-7	few	TRBV7-2	TGTGCCAGCAGCTTAGGACACACCCTATCCTACGAGCAGTACTTC	CASSLGHTLSYEQYF
TRBD2	TRBJ2-5	few	TRBV7-8	TGTGCCAGCAGCATTCCGACTAGCGGGAGTAGGGAGACCCAGTACTTC	CASSIPTSGSRETQYF
-	TRBJ2-5	-	TRBV7-2	TGTGCCAGCAGGCGCAGAAGCGGTTCGGAGACCCAGTACTTC	CASRRRSGSETQYF
TRBD1	TRBJ1-1	-	TRBV27	TGTGCCAGCAGTGCCTTACAGGGGATTAACACCGAAGCTTTCTTT	CASSALQGINTEAFF
TRBD2	TRBJ2-1	few	TRBV5-1	TGCGCCAGCAGCGAACAGGGACTAGCGGCCAACAATGAGCAGTTCTTC	CASSEQGLAANNEQFF
-	TRBJ2-7	few	TRBV7-2	TGTGCCAGCAGCTTCGGCTGGAATAACTACGAGCAGTACTTC	CASSFGWNNYEQYF
-	TRBJ2-3	-	TRBV12-3/TRBV12-4	TGTGCCAGCAGAGGGGACACTACAGATACGCAGTATTTT	CASRGDTTDTQYF
TRBD2	TRBJ2-5	-	TRBV20-1	TGCAGTGCTAGTTTCCTAGCGGGAAAGACCCAGTACTTC	CSASFLAGKTQYF
TRBD2	TRBJ2-5	few	TRBV12-3/TRBV12-4	TGTGCCAGCAGCCCTAGCGGGCCTAGCGGGAGACTGGAGACCCAGTACTTC	CASSPSGPSGRLETQYF
-	TRBJ1-1	-	TRBV29-1	TGCAGCGTTGTTCCGGGAAATCATGAAGCTTTCTTT	CSVVPGNHEAFF
-	TRBJ2-7	-	TRBV4-1	TGCGCCAGCAGCCAGGAGGGACTGACCTACGAGCAGTACTTC	CASSQEGLTYEQYF
-	TRBJ1-6	few	TRBV7-2	TGTGCCAGCAGCTTAGCGAGGAGACAGAATAATTCACCCCTCCACTTT	CASSLARRQNNSPLHF
-	TRBJ2-5	-	TRBV7-4	TGTGCCAGCAGCTTAGCCGGACGGGCGGCTCGGACCCAGTACTTC	CASSLAGRAARTQYF
TRBD2	TRBJ2-5	few	TRBV24-1	TGTGCCACCAGTGATCCGGGACTAGCGGGGCAAGAGACCCAGTACTTC	CATSDPGLAGQETQYF
-	TRBJ1-2	-	TRBV24-1	TGTGCCACCAGTGACCACGACAGGAACTATGGCTACACCTTC	CATSDHDRNYGYTF
TRBD2	TRBJ2-1	many	TRBV7-8	TGTGCCAGCAGCTTGGCCCTAGCGGGGGGGCAGGGTGAGCAGTTCTTC	CASSLALAGGQGEQFF
-	TRBJ1-1	-	TRBV18	TGTGCCAGCGACGGAACCGGGACACGCACGATGAACACTGAAGCTTTCTTT	CASDGTGTRTMNTEAFF
-	TRBJ2-1	few	TRBV7-2	TGTGCCAGCAGCTTTGACAGTAGCTCCTACAATGAGCAGTTCTTC	CASSFDSSSYNEQFF
TRBD1	TRBJ2-5	-	TRBV12-3/TRBV12-4	TGTGCCAGCACTTTGGTGGGAGTGGGTGGACAGGGTAGAGAGACCCAGTACTTC	CASTLVGVGGQGRETQYF
-	TRBJ2-3	-	TRBV18	TGTGCCAGCTCACCACTTCTCCTGAACACAGATACGCAGTATTTT	CASSPLLLNTDTQYF
-	TRBJ1-2	-	TRBV7-2	TGTGCCAGCAAGGAGGGGATAGCTAACTATGGCTACACCTTC	CASKEGIANYGYTF
-	TRBJ2-4	-	TRBV30	TGTGCCTGGAGCGGGAGCGCACTAGCCAAAAACATTCAGTACTTC	CAWSGSALAKNIQYF
-	TRBJ2-5	-	TRBV28	TGTGCCAGCACCACTTCGGACATCTGGGTGGAGCAGTACTTC	CASTTSDIWVEQYF
TRBD1	TRBJ2-5	-	TRBV11-2	TGTGCCAGCAGCGGAATAACAGGGGGCGGCACAGAGACCCAGTACTTC	CASSGITGGGTETQYF
-	TRBJ1-2	-	TRBV12-3/TRBV12-4	TGTGCCAGCAGCGCTTACAGGGTTAACTATGGCTACACCTTC	CASSAYRVNYGYTF
-	TRBJ2-7	-	TRBV2	TGTGCCAGCAGTGAATCCAGGGCGAATGAGCAGTACTTC	CASSESRANEQYF
TRBD2	TRBJ2-1	many	TRBV20-1	TGCTCGGGGGGGGAGCGCTCGAGCTCCTACAATGAGCAGTTCTTC	CSGGERSSSYNEQFF
TRBD2	TRBJ2-7	-	TRBV10-2	TGCGCCAGCAGTGAGTCGTCCGGGACTAGAGGGGACGAGCAGTACTTC	CASSESSGTRGDEQYF
-	TRBJ2-3	many	TRBV20-1	TGCAGTGCTAGACCGATGGATACGCAGTATTTT	CSARPMDTQYF
-	TRBJ2-3	-	TRBV29-1	TGCAGCGTCGGTCATGGCGCGGGGCATAGCACAGATACGCAGTATTTT	CSVGHGAGHSTDTQYF
-	TRBJ1-2	-	TRBV20-1	TGCAGTGCTGAGAGGGGAGGCTGGTATGGCTACACCTTC	CSAERGGWYGYTF